Each of the 5 T cell receptor beta chains below was sequenced from the same sample in a study of identical twins. TCRdb called the 5' RACE reads again in MiXCR, with one record for every CDR3 protein. The sample has around 450,000 distinct CDR3 sequences; approximately 14% are singletons. Separately, the same data were catalogued under a study of yellow fever vaccine responses in identical twins.

The sequenced sample consisted of CD4+ T cells sorted from blood. Receptors were obtained from a woman aged 18-30 years in good health.

This clonotype has a handful of counts. This rearrangement joins TRBV12-5 to TRBJ2-3; D gene uncertain. CDR3 length: 14 amino acids. In germline, CDR1 is LGHNT, CDR2 FRNRAP. V lost 4 bases, J lost 0 bases, and 8 bases lay in between. CDR3 bases: TGTGCTAGTGGTTACGGCTCTAGCACAGATACGCAGTATTTT. Encoded protein: CASGYGSSTDTQYF.

The sample holds many counts of this clonotype. V gene TRBV5-1 combines with J gene TRBJ2-1; 9 bases agree with TRBD2. In germline, CDR1 is SGHRS, CDR2 YFSETQ. The CDR3 covers 15 residues. V lost 4 bases and J lost 2; bases outside the gene matches: 4. CDR3 sequence reads: CASSAAGGTYNEQFF. The DNA for the CDR3 is TGCGCCAGCAGCGCAGCGGGGGGAACCTACAATGAGCAGTTCTTC.

The V and J genes are TRBV10-3 and TRBJ2-5; 7 positions agree with TRBD1. V lost 6 bases and J lost 5; bases outside the gene matches: 3. This CDR3 has 12 amino acids. Germline V gene lookup returns CDR1 ENHRY and CDR2 SYGVKD. The CDR3 DNA sequence: TGTGCCATCAGCCGGGACAGCGAGACCCAGTACTTC. It is translated as CAISRDSETQYF.

The chain joins TRBV7-9 to TRBJ2-7; the D is unclear. From germline, CDR1 is SEHNR and CDR2 FQNEAQ (reference sequence). This CDR3 region has 13 residues. The V and J ends lost 5 bases and 2 bases respectively, with 10 bases between them. The CDR3 sequence is CASSLWGTYEQYF. The CDR3 nucleotides read TGTGCCAGCAGCCTGTGGGGTACCTACGAGCAGTACTTC.

V is TRBV3-1 and J is TRBJ1-4; possibly TRBD1 for D (5 bases). Trimming removed 8 bases at V and 8 bases at J, with 15 bases between. The CDR3 contains 13 residues. CDR1 and CDR2 from the germline V gene are LGHDT and YNNKEL (reference sequence). The CDR3 DNA is TGTGCCAGCCGCCCCGGGACGGCAGAAAAACTGTTTTTT. Its translation: CASRPGTAEKLFF.